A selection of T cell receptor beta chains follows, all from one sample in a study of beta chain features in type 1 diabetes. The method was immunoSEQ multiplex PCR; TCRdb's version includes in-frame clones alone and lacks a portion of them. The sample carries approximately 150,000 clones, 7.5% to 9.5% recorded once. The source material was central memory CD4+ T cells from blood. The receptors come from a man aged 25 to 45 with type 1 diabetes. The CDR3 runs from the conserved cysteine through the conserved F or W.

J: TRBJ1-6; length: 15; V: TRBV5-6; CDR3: CASSIPGQRNSPLHF
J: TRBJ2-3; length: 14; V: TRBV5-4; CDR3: CASSVLAGSDTQYF
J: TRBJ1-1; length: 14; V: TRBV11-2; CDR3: CASSMSRGGTEAFF
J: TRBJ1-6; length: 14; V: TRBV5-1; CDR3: CASSTDREDSPLHF
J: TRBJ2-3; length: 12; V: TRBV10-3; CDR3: CAISEGPNTQYF
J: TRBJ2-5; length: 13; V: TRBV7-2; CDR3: CASSPGQQETQYF
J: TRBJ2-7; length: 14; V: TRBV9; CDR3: CASSEQGAVSEQYF
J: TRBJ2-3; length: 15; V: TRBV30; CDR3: CAWSIEGQATDTQYF
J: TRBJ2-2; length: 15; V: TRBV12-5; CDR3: CASGLVQGSTGELFF
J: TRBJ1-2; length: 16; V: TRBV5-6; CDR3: CASSLYSSAGDYGYTF
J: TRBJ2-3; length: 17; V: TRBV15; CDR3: CATSLQHLAGVTDTQYF
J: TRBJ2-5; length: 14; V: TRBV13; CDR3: CASSPAGGGKTQYF
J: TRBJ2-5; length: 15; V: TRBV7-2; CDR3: CASSFTSGGKETQYF
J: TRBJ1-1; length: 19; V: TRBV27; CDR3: CASSSIILPGQGMNTEAFF
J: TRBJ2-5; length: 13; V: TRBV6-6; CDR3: CASRDRVRETQYF
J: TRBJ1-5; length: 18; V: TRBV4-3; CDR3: CASSQAPGQGRDNQPQHF
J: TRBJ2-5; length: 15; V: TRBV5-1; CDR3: CASSFPLGLAETQYF
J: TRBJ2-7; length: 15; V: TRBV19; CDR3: CASSPPGRSGYEQYF
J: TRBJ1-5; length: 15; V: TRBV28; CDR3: CASTSGQAFNQPQHF
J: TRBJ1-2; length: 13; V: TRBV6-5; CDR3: CASSKTGRYGYTF
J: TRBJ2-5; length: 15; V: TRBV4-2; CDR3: CASSQDWERQETQYF
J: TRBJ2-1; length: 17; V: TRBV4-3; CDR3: CASSLALRTGEYNEQFF